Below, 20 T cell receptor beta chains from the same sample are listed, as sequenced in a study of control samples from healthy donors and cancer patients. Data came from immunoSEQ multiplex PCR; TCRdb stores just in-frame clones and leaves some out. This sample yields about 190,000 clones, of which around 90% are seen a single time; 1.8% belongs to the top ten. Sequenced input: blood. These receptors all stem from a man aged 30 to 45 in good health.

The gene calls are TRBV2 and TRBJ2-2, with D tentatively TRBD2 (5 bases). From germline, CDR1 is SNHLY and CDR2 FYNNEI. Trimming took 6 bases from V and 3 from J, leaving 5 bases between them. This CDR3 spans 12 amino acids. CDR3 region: CASRGDTGELFF. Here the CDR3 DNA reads TGTGCCAGCAGGGGAGACACCGGGGAGCTGTTTTTT.

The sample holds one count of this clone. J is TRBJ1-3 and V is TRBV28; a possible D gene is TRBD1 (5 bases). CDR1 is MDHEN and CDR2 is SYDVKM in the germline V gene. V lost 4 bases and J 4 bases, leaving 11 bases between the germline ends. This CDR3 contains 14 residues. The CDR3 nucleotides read TGTGCCAGCAGTTCCCCGACAGAGGGAAACACCATATATTTT. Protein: CASSSPTEGNTIYF.

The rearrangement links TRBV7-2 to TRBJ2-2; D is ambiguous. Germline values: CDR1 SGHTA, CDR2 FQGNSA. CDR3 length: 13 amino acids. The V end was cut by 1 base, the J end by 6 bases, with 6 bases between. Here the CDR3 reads CASSLVSAGELFF. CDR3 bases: TGTGCCAGCAGCTTAGTGAGCGCCGGGGAGCTGTTTTTT.

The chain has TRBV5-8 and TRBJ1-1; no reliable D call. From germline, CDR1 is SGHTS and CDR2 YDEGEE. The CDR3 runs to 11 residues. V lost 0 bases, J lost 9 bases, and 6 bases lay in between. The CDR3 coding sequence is TGTGCCAGCAGCTTGGGCGGAAAAGCTTTCTTT. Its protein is CASSLGGKAFF.

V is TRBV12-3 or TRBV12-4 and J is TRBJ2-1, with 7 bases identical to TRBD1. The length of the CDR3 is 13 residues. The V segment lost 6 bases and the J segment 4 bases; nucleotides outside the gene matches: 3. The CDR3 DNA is TGTGCCAGCAGGCTGGGACAGTACAATGAGCAGTTCTTC. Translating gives CASRLGQYNEQFF.

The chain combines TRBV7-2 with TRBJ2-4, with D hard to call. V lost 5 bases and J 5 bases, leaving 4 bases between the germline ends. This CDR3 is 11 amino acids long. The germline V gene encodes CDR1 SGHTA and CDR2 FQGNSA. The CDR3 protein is CASSPQNIQYF. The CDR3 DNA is TGTGCCAGCAGCCCACAAAACATTCAGTACTTC.

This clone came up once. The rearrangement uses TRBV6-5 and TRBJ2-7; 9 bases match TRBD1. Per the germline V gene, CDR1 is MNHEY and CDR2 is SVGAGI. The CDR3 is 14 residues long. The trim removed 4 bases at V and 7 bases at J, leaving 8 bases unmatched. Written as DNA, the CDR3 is TGTGCCAGCAGTTCGCGGACAGGGGACAGGGAGCAGTACTTC. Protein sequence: CASSSRTGDREQYF.

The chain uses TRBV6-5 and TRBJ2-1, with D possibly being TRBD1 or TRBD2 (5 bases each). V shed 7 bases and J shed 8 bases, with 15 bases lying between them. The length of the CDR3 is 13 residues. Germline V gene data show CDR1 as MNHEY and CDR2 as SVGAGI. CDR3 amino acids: CASKIRGAHEQFF. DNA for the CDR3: TGTGCCAGCAAAATTCGAGGGGCGCATGAGCAGTTCTTC.

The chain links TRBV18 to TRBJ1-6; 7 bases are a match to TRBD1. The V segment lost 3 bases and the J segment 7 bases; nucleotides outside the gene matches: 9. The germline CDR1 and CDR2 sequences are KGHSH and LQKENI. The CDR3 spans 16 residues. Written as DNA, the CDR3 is TGTGCCAGCTCACCTCAAGACAGGGACGTAAATTCACCCCTCCACTTT. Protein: CASSPQDRDVNSPLHF. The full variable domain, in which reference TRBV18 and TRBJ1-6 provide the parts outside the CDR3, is NAGVMQNPRHLVRRRGQEARLRCSPMKGHSHVYWYRQLPEEGLKFMVYLQKENIIDESGMPKERFSAEFPKEGPSILRIQQVVRGDSAAYFCASSPQDRDVNSPLHFGNGTRLTVT.

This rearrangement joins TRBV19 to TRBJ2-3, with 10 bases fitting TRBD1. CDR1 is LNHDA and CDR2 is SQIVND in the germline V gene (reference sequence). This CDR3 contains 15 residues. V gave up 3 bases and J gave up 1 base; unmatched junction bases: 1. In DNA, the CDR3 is TGTGCCAGTAGTATGGGACAGGGGCGCACAGATACGCAGTATTTT. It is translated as CASSMGQGRTDTQYF.

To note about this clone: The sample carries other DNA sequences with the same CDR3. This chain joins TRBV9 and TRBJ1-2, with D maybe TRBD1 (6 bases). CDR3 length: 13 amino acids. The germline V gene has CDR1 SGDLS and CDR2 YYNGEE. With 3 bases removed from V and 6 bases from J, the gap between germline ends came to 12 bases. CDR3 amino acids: CASSATGSNGYTF. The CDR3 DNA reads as TGTGCCAGCAGCGCGACAGGATCCAATGGCTACACCTTC.

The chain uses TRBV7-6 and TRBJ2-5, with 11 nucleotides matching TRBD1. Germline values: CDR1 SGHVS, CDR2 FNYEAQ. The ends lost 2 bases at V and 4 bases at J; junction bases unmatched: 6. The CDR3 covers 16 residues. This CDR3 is CASSLTRTGGGETQYF. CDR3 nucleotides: TGTGCCAGCAGCTTAACCAGGACAGGGGGCGGAGAGACCCAGTACTTC.

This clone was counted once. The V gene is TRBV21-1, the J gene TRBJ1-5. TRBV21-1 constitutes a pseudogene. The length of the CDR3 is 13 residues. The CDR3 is CASSNGSNQPQHF. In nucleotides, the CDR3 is TGTGCCAGCAGCAATGGGTCCAATCAGCCCCAGCATTTT.

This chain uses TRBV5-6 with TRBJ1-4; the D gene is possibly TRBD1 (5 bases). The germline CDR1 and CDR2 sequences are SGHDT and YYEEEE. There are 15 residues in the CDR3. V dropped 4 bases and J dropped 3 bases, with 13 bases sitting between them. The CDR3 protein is CASSRRIGANEKLFF. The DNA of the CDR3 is TGTGCCAGCAGCCGTCGAATAGGGGCTAATGAAAAACTGTTTTTT.

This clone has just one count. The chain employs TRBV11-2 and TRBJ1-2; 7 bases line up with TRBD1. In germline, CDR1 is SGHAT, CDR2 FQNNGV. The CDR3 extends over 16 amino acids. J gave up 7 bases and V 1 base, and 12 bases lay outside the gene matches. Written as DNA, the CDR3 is TGTGCCAGCAGCTTAGCAGGACACAGGGGTCCCCTTGGCTACACCTTC. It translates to CASSLAGHRGPLGYTF. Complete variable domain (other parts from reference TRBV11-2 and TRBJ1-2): EAGVAQSPRYKIIEKRQSVAFWCNPISGHATLYWYQQILGQGPKLLIQFQNNGVVDDSQLPKDRFSAERLKGVDSTLKIQPAKLEDSAVYLCASSLAGHRGPLGYTFGSGTRLTVV.

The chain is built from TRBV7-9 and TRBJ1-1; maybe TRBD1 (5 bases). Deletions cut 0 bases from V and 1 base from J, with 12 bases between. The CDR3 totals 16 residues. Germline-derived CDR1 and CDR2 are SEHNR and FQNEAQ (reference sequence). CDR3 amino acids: CASSLAPSRENTEAFF. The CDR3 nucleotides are TGTGCCAGCAGCTTAGCGCCTAGCAGGGAGAACACTGAAGCTTTCTTT.

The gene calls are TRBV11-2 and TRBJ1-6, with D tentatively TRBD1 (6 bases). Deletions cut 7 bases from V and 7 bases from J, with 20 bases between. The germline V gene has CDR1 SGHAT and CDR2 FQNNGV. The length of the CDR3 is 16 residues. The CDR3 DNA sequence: TGTGCCAGCACCATAAACGCGGGGGCGGTGAATTCACCCCTCCACTTT. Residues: CASTINAGAVNSPLHF.

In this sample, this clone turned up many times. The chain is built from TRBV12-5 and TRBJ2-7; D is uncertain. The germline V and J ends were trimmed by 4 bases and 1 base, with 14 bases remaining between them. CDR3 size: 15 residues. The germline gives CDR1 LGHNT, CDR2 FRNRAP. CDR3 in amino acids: CASGSSRDPSYEQYF. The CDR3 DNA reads TGTGCTAGTGGTTCTTCTCGCGACCCATCCTACGAGCAGTACTTC.

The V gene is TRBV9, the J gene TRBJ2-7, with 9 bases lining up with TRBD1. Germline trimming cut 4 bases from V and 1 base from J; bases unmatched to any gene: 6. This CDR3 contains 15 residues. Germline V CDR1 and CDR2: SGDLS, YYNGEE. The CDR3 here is CASSPSGTGSYEQYF. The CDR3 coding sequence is TGTGCCAGCAGCCCGTCCGGGACAGGGTCCTACGAGCAGTACTTC.

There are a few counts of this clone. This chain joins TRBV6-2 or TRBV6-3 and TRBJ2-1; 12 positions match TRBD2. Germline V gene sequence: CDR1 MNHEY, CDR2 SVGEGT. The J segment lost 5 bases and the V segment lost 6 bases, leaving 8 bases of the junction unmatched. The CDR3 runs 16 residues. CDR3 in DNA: TGTGCCAGCAGCGACCTAGCGGGGGGGCAGAACAATGAGCAGTTCTTC. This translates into CASSDLAGGQNNEQFF.